This T cell receptor beta chain was identified during a study of CD8+ T cells in alopecia areata. The sequencing template was cDNA reverse transcribed from extracted RNA. This table comes from immunoSEQ multiplex PCR, and its TCRdb copy is limited to in-frame clones, with some not included. Of a few hundred thousand clones listed, over 45% are singletons. As for treatment: oral pan-JAK inhibitor, 5-10 mg twice daily. Sorted out of PBMCs were CD4+ T cells and CD8+ T cells. V lost 6 bases and J 5 bases, leaving 16 bases between the germline ends. Per the germline V gene, CDR1 is MNHNS and CDR2 is SASEGT. The CDR3 totals 14 residues. Whole-study results and caveats: While patients received tofacitinib, many expanded lesional clones remained present in scalp and blood. On tofacitinib, scalp clonality and expanded CD8+ clones among top 100 fell significantly.

For this clone: Its antigen is unidentified.

This TCR derives from a human donor with alopecia areata. The rearrangement uses TRBV6-1 and TRBJ2-5, with D tentatively TRBD1 (6 bases). The input for sequencing was CD4+ T cells sorted from blood, taken between weeks 51 and 52, from a patient treated with tofacitinib. DNA of the CDR3: TGTGCCAGCAGCCCACAGGGATTGTGGGAGACCCAGTACTTC. Residues: CASSPQGLWETQYF.